Following are 16 T cell receptor beta chains from one sample sequenced in a study of OX40 agonist ivuxolimab in advanced cancers. The protocol was immunoSEQ multiplex PCR, while the TCRdb copy is restricted to in-frame clones and leaves out a portion. The top ten clones hold 0.5% to 0.55% of a sample with approximately 100,000 clones, 87% of them seen once. Sequenced here: CD4+ or CD8+ T cells sorted from blood, sampled in a trial of the OX40 agonist ivuxolimab. The receptors come from an adult with an advanced solid tumor such as melanoma, head and neck, liver or kidney cancer.

This clone occurred once. An end of the junction differs from the germline gene, which may be a read error. V usage is TRBV6-1 and J usage is TRBJ1-2; D is undetermined. The CDR3 loop spans 14 amino acids. Germline CDR1 reads MNHNS; CDR2 reads SASEGT. CDR3 protein: CASSPLGGNYDYTF. The CDR3 nucleotides read TGTGCCAGCAGCCCCTTGGGAGGTAACTATGACTACACCTTC.

The chain carries TRBV11-1 and TRBJ2-2; D is undetermined. Trimming removed 0 bases from V and 3 bases from J, with 5 bases in between. Germline V lookup: CDR1 SGHAT, CDR2 FQDESV (reference sequence). The CDR3 contains 14 residues. The CDR3 bases are TGTGCCAGCAGCTTAGCGCGGTACACCGGGGAGCTGTTTTTT. Its translation: CASSLARYTGELFF.

This chain links TRBV29-1 with TRBJ2-1; 9 bases agree with TRBD1. The CDR3 covers 15 residues. Germline V lookup: CDR1 SQVTM, CDR2 ANQGSEA. V gave up 6 bases and J gave up 6 bases; unmatched junction bases: 12. The CDR3 coding sequence is TGCAGCGTCCCTAAGGGACAGGGTGGGGTCAATGAGCAGTTCTTC. Residues: CSVPKGQGGVNEQFF.

CDR3 in amino acids: CASSVRGETEAFF. DNA of the CDR3: TGCGCCAGCAGTGTTCGAGGGGAGACTGAAGCTTTCTTT. The chain recombines TRBV10-1 with TRBJ1-1; D might be TRBD1 (5 bases). Germline CDR1 WNHNN, CDR2 SYGVQD (reference sequence). The V end was cut by 4 bases, the J end by 5 bases, with 11 bases between. CDR3 length: 13 amino acids.

This chain connects TRBV6-5 to TRBJ2-5, with 7 bases matching TRBD2. Germline assignment: CDR1 MNHEY and CDR2 SVGAGI. This CDR3 has 13 amino acids. J gave up 4 bases and V 5 bases, and 4 bases lay outside the gene matches. The CDR3 nucleotides read TGTGCCAGCAGTGGGGAGGGGAGAGAGACCCAGTACTTC. It codes for CASSGEGRETQYF.

V usage is TRBV29-1 and J usage is TRBJ1-2, with a possible D match to TRBD1 (5 bases). The CDR3 length is 14 residues. Deletions cut 2 bases from V and 4 bases from J, with 14 bases between. Germline CDR1 is SQVTM and CDR2 is ANQGSEA. The CDR3 here is CSVEKDPGGYGYTF. The CDR3 DNA sequence: TGCAGCGTTGAAAAGGACCCTGGGGGCTATGGCTACACCTTC.

The rearrangement uses TRBV6-5 and TRBJ2-2, with D possibly being TRBD1 (6 bases). Trimming removed 4 bases from V and 4 bases from J, with 13 bases in between. The germline gives CDR1 MNHEY, CDR2 SVGAGI. The CDR3 is 15 amino acids. The chain's CDR3 is CASSSPARGTGELFF. For the CDR3, the DNA is TGTGCCAGCAGTTCCCCCGCCAGGGGCACCGGGGAGCTGTTTTTT.

This clone has just one count. The chain joins TRBV2 to TRBJ1-1; D gene unclear. CDR1 SNHLY and CDR2 FYNNEI come from the germline V gene. There are 14 residues in the CDR3. With 8 bases removed from V and 4 bases from J, the gap between germline ends came to 17 bases. The CDR3 DNA is TGTGCCAGCGGGGAGGTATTGTTAGGCACTGAAGCTTTCTTT. This gives the protein CASGEVLLGTEAFF.

This chain connects TRBV2 to TRBJ1-5; D is undetermined. This CDR3 is 15 amino acids long. V was cut by 4 bases and J by 5 bases, with 15 bases left in between. Germline CDR1 is SNHLY and CDR2 is FYNNEI. The CDR3 here is CASSVGIGRDQPQHF. For the CDR3, the DNA is TGTGCCAGCAGTGTGGGGATTGGGCGGGATCAGCCCCAGCATTTT.

The V call is TRBV9, the J call TRBJ2-1; tentatively, D is TRBD2 (5 bases). Between the trimmed V and J ends, which lost 2 bases and 6 bases, there was a span of 18 bases. CDR3 length: 16 amino acids. Germline assignment: CDR1 SGDLS and CDR2 YYNGEE. The CDR3 nucleotides are TGTGCCAGCAGCGTGGGAATGGGGAGTCTTGGCAATGAGCAGTTCTTC. Amino acids: CASSVGMGSLGNEQFF.

The chain couples TRBV6-1 to TRBJ1-1; 8 nucleotides agree with TRBD1. Germline assignment: CDR1 MNHNS and CDR2 SASEGT. The CDR3 consists of 13 residues. The junction had 12 bases not matched to a gene; V was cut back by 10 bases and J by 8 bases. This CDR3 is CATSEHRDREAFF. The CDR3 nucleotides are TGTGCCACCTCTGAACACCGGGACAGGGAAGCTTTCTTT.

The chain recombines TRBV20-1 with TRBJ2-4; D is ambiguous. Trimming cost V 6 bases and J 11 bases, with 11 bases left between them. Germline V CDR1 and CDR2: DFQATT, SNEGSKA (reference sequence). This CDR3 has 10 residues. CDR3 sequence reads: CSAIGPVQYF. CDR3 nucleotide sequence: TGCAGTGCGATCGGTCCCGTTCAGTACTTC.

The chain carries TRBV5-4 and TRBJ1-2; TRBD1 is a possible D gene (5 bases). Germline CDR1 SGHNT, CDR2 YYREEE (reference sequence). Deletions cut 2 bases from V and 8 bases from J, with 13 bases between. The CDR3 contains 13 residues. This chain's CDR3 is CASSLWGADGYTF. The CDR3, as DNA: TGTGCCAGCAGCTTATGGGGCGCGGACGGCTACACCTTC.

The chain uses TRBV11-2 and TRBJ1-1, with D hard to call. Germline V CDR1 and CDR2: SGHAT, FQNNGV. The CDR3 runs 13 residues. V was clipped by 1 base and J by 8 bases, with 11 bases between them. In DNA, the CDR3 is TGTGCCAGCAGCTTAGTACCAGAGCTAGAAGCTTTCTTT. Translating it yields CASSLVPELEAFF.

The chain uses TRBV10-3 and TRBJ2-7, with D uncertain. The V end lost 6 bases, the J end lost 3 bases, and 9 bases lay between the germline ends. This CDR3 spans 12 amino acids. Germline CDR1 ENHRY, CDR2 SYGVKD. CDR3 DNA: TGTGCCATCAGAAGCCGCGGCTACGAGCAGTACTTC. Translating gives CAIRSRGYEQYF.

With regard to this clone: A junction boundary mismatches the germline segment, possibly from a read error. V gene TRBV4-3 combines with J gene TRBJ1-2, with D possibly matching TRBD1 (5 bases). Germline V gene data show CDR1 as LGHNA and CDR2 as YSLEER. CDR3 length: 18 amino acids. The CDR3 region is CASSREFQGIRLGYGSTF. CDR3 DNA: TGCGCCAGCAGCCGAGAATTTCAGGGCATAAGGCTGGGCTATGGCTCCACCTTC.